Listed here is a single T cell receptor (beta chain). This clone turned up a few times. Which antigen it targets is not known. No base-level quality is on record; no much larger clone is a single base apart. The library was built by means of the immunoSEQ multiplex PCR assay. In TCRdb, the immuneACCESS table is reduced to in-frame sequences with V and J assigned. These tables do not hold every clone; where another copy was compared, an unresolved V gene accounts for under half, and the others remain unexplained. The sample profile shows about 160,000 clones; 93% of them were found once. Of the sample, roughly 4.3% is held by the ten largest clones. The record originates from a study of control samples from healthy donors and cancer patients (dated by TCRdb to 2018 to 2020). CDR1 is given as MGHRA and CDR2 as YSYEKL, both from the germline V gene. Reading from cysteine to phenylalanine, the CDR3 counts 15 amino acids. Solely the CDR3 DNA is kept, with 45 bases framed from the first base. At the junction V is shortened by 5 bases and J by 7 bases, with 15 bases in between.

This TCR was sampled from a woman aged 55-70 years in good health. Sequences were obtained from blood. Here the chain combines TRBV4-1 and TRBJ1-6, with TRBD1 as a weak D call on 5 bases. The CDR3 protein is CASSESGTSNSPLHF. Read as DNA, the sequence is TGCGCCAGCAGCGAGTCGGGGACTTCGAATTCACCCCTCCACTTT.